The 15 T cell receptor beta chains below come from one sample, sequenced in a study of T cells in Graves' hyperthyroidism and ophthalmopathy. RNA transcripts provided the source from which TCR beta CDR3 regions were amplified. The HTBI primer set served for first-round RT-PCR of the TCR CDR3. TCRdb re-called the multiplex PCR reads through MiXCR, storing one row per CDR3 protein. The sample contains more than 500,000 distinct CDR3 sequences, about 15% of which appear only once. Sequenced sample: blood. The receptors come from a woman in her 40s with Graves' ophthalmopathy.

This clonotype was detected only a few times. The junction differs from germline at one of its ends, possibly a read error. The chain has TRBV12-3 or TRBV12-4 and TRBJ2-5; TRBD2 matches at 12 bases. The CDR3 contains 13 residues. The CDR3 DNA is TGTGCCAGCAGAACGGGGACTAGCGGGCGTTCACACTTC. Its protein product is CASRTGTSGRSHF.

This clonotype was seen ten or more times. The chain combines TRBV28 with TRBJ2-5, with 8 nucleotides matching TRBD2. CDR1 MDHEN and CDR2 SYDVKM come from the germline V gene. CDR3 size: 16 residues. V trimming: 2 bases; J trimming: 1 base; junction bases outside the gene matches: 6. The CDR3 is CASSLVVSGTQETQYF. The CDR3 region has the DNA TGTGCCAGCAGTTTAGTGGTTAGCGGGACCCAAGAGACCCAGTACTTC.

This clonotype has ten or more counts. The chain is built from TRBV20-1 and TRBJ1-1, with 7 bases lining up with TRBD1. The CDR3 length is 18 residues. Germline CDR1 reads DFQATT; CDR2 reads SNEGSKA (reference sequence). The trim removed 0 bases at V and 1 base at J, leaving 14 bases unmatched. DNA of the CDR3: TGCAGTGCTAGAGATCCAGCAGGGGGGCTTTGGGGGAACACTGAAGCTTTCTTT. It codes for CSARDPAGGLWGNTEAFF.

This clonotype has ten or more counts. The rearrangement joins TRBV6-2 or TRBV6-3 to TRBJ2-7; D might be TRBD1 (5 bases). The length of the CDR3 is 14 residues. The germline V gene encodes CDR1 MNHEY and CDR2 SVGEGT. V lost 7 bases and J lost 5, with 18 bases in between. CDR3 DNA: TGTGCCAGCAAGGGGTCAGGAGCTCTCCACGAGCAGTACTTC. Its protein product is CASKGSGALHEQYF.

Ten or more counts support this clonotype. This sequence joins TRBV27 and TRBJ1-1; 7 bases align to TRBD1. The CDR3 has 16 residues. Trimming took 2 bases from V and 0 from J; bases not matched to a gene: 6. The germline CDR1 and CDR2 sequences are MNHEY and SMNVEV (reference sequence). CDR3 nucleotide sequence: TGTGCCAGCAGTTTACGGGACAGAGGATTGAACACTGAAGCTTTCTTT. Translated: CASSLRDRGLNTEAFF.

This clonotype was recorded at least ten times. An end of the junction differs from the germline gene, which may be a read error. The CDR3 sequence: CASSITGSREQYF. DNA of the CDR3: TGTGCCAGCAGCATAACAGGGAGTCGCGAGCAGTACTTC. The V and J genes are TRBV7-3 and TRBJ2-7; maybe TRBD1 (6 bases). This CDR3 is 13 amino acids long. Per germline, CDR1 SGHTA and CDR2 FQGTGA.

This clonotype was observed many times. The V and J genes are TRBV20-1 and TRBJ2-2, with D unclear. CDR3 size: 12 residues. V was pared by 3 bases and J by 7 bases, with 9 bases between. Germline CDR1 reads DFQATT; CDR2 reads SNEGSKA (reference sequence). The CDR3 sequence is CSARSLLGELFF. In DNA, the CDR3 is TGCAGTGCTAGGTCTCTACTCGGGGAGCTGTTTTTT.

This clonotype has a count of ten or more. The chain joins TRBV11-1 to TRBJ1-4; 7 bases match TRBD1. The CDR3 totals 15 residues. Germline V lookup: CDR1 SGHAT, CDR2 FQDESV (reference sequence). V dropped 5 bases and J dropped 6; count of bases not matched to a gene: 9. CDR3 protein: CASSPLTGVDEKLFF. In DNA, the CDR3 is TGTGCCAGCAGCCCTCTCACAGGGGTGGATGAAAAACTGTTTTTT.

The table lists this clonotype with many counts. The J gene is TRBJ2-7, the V gene TRBV20-1, with 11 bases identical to TRBD2. CDR1 is DFQATT, CDR2 SNEGSKA, per germline (reference sequence). The CDR3 has 14 residues. V gave up 3 bases and J gave up 7 bases; unmatched junction bases: 8. The CDR3 here is CSARPLAGVREQYF. CDR3 in DNA: TGCAGTGCTAGGCCACTAGCGGGAGTAAGGGAGCAGTACTTC.

The sample holds many counts of this clonotype. The chain combines TRBV28 with TRBJ2-7, with TRBD1 identical over 7 bases. Germline lookup yields CDR1 MDHEN and CDR2 SYDVKM. The CDR3 covers 13 residues. The J segment lost 1 base and the V segment lost 7 bases, leaving 4 bases of the junction unmatched. The CDR3 loop is CASIDRESYEQYF. The CDR3 region has the DNA TGTGCCAGCATTGACAGGGAGTCCTACGAGCAGTACTTC.

DNA for the CDR3: TGTGCCAGCAGTGAGGCGACAGGGGGCTGGGGTCAGCCCCAGCATTTT. Translated, it gives CASSEATGGWGQPQHF. The genes are TRBV25-1 and TRBJ1-5, with 10 bases matching TRBD1. The CDR3 consists of 16 residues. CDR1 and CDR2 from the germline V gene are MGHDK and SYGVNS. The ends lost 3 bases at V and 6 bases at J; junction bases unmatched: 8.

This clonotype was seen more than once but under ten times. The chain recombines TRBV19 with TRBJ1-2; D is perhaps TRBD1 (5 bases). Trimming pared 5 bases from V and 5 bases from J, leaving 12 bases between. From germline, CDR1 is LNHDA and CDR2 SQIVND (reference sequence). The CDR3 covers 13 residues. The CDR3, as DNA: TGTGCCAGTAGTCCGGACGGGGGGTATGGCTACACCTTC. Translation: CASSPDGGYGYTF.

This CDR3 is CSARDRNGAGDEQYF. The CDR3 coding sequence is TGCAGTGCTAGAGATCGTAACGGGGCTGGGGACGAGCAGTACTTC. The chain employs TRBV20-1 and TRBJ2-7; the D gene could be TRBD1 or TRBD2 (5 bases each). This CDR3 spans 15 amino acids. Germline assignment: CDR1 DFQATT and CDR2 SNEGSKA (reference sequence). Trimming removed 0 bases at V and 5 bases at J, with 17 bases between.

This clonotype was found many times. This chain joins TRBV7-2 and TRBJ2-5; a weak D match, TRBD1 (5 bases). Trimming cost V 1 base and J 5 bases, with 8 bases left between them. This CDR3 contains 13 residues. The germline V gene has CDR1 SGHTA and CDR2 FQGNSA. The DNA for the CDR3 is TGTGCCAGCAGCTTAGGGGGCTGGGAGACCCAGTACTTC. It yields the protein CASSLGGWETQYF.

In this sample, this clonotype turned up many times. The rearrangement joins TRBV14 to TRBJ1-2, with D tentatively TRBD1 (6 bases). Germline lookup yields CDR1 SGHDN and CDR2 FVKESK. The CDR3 extends over 15 amino acids. Trimming shortened V by 5 bases and J by 6 bases, and 19 bases separated the two germline ends. This chain's CDR3 is CASSLSPQGKDGYTF. CDR3 DNA sequence: TGTGCCAGCAGCTTAAGCCCTCAGGGGAAGGATGGCTACACCTTC.